The present TCR beta chain was sequenced within a study of neoadjuvant anti-PD-1 for oral cavity cancer. Background on the study: Non-progressing patients received a fourth nivolumab dose near day 43, then surgery on days 50-56.

Clones were sequenced by immunoSEQ multiplex PCR, and TCRdb holds only the in-frame ones, with some missing. The data show approximately 68,000 clones, around 85% seen once. The CDR3 has 17 residues. The germline V gene encodes CDR1 SGHDN and CDR2 FVKESK. V trimming: 1 base; J trimming: 4 bases; junction bases outside the gene matches: 11. The time point is: after neoadjuvant nivolumab, at surgical resection. No culture or expansion preceded analysis of these blood cells. The chain combines TRBV14 with TRBJ2-3; TRBD2 agrees at 7 bases. This sequence originates from a person between 35 and 79 years old with oral cavity squamous cell carcinoma. The source material was PBMCs, sampled after nivolumab (anti-PD-1) treatment. CDR3 region: CASSQGDYLIRADTQYF. CDR3 DNA sequence: TGTGCCAGCAGCCAAGGGGACTACCTCATACGTGCAGATACGCAGTATTTT.